Sequencing of this TCR beta chain was carried out in a study of blood T cell repertoires in COVID-19. About the study: Sites in the United States, Italy and Spain provided acute and convalescent COVID-19 samples. The analysed material was cDNA or gDNA that came from T cells, B-cell-depleted T cells, or PBMCs.

Original analysis: Nucleated cell counts were estimated from reference gene primer amplification. The method was immunoSEQ multiplex PCR; TCRdb's version includes in-frame clones alone and lacks a portion of them. For V, J and clone size, that table is used; D and trimming come from the DNA. The sample lists about 170,000 clones, around four fifths occurring once. The CDR3 totals 12 residues. V lost 10 bases, J lost 2 bases, and 8 bases lay in between. Per the germline V gene, CDR1 is MDHEN and CDR2 is SYDVKM. Material: peripheral blood. The TCR sequence derives from a woman at least 80 years old with acute or convalescent COVID-19. V and J are TRBV28 and TRBJ2-2; no reliable D call. CDR3 residues: CATNSNTGELFF. The CDR3, as DNA: TGTGCCACCAACAGTAACACCGGGGAGCTGTTTTTT.